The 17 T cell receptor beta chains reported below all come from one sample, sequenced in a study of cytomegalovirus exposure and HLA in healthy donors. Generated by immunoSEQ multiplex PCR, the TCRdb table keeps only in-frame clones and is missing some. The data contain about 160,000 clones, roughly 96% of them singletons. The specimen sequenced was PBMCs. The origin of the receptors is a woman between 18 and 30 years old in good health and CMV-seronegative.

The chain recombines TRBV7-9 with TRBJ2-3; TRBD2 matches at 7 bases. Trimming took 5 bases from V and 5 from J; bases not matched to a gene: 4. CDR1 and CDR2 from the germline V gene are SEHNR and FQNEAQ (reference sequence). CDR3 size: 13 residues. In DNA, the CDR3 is TGTGCCAGCAGCCCCCCGGGGGGAGATACGCAGTATTTT. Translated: CASSPPGGDTQYF.

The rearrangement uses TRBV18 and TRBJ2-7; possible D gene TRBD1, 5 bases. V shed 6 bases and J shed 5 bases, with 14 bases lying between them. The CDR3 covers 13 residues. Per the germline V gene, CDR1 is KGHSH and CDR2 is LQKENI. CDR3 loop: CASSPGRVHEQYF. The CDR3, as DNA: TGTGCCAGCTCCCCCGGCAGGGTCCACGAGCAGTACTTC.

The CDR3 DNA is TGTGCCAGCAGCCATGGACAGGGTGCTAACTATGGCTACACCTTC. It translates to CASSHGQGANYGYTF. The rearrangement uses TRBV5-4 and TRBJ1-2; 8 bases align to TRBD1. This CDR3 contains 15 residues. CDR1 and CDR2 (germline): SGHNT, YYREEE (reference sequence). V lost 4 bases to trimming and J lost 0 bases; unmatched junction nucleotides: 5.

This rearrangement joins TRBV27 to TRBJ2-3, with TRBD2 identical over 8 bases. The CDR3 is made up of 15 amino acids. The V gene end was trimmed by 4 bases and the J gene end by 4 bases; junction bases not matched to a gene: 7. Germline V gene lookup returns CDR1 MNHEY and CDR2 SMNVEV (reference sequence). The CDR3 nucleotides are TGTGCCAGCAGTTCTTTAGCGGGGCGGGCAGATACGCAGTATTTT. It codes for CASSSLAGRADTQYF.

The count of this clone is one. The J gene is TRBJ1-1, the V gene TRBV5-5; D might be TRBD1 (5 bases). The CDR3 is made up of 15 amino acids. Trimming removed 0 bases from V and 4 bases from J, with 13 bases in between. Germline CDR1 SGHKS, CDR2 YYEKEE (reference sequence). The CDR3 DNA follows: TGTGCCAGCAGCTTGGCCATTCAGGGAATCACTGAAGCTTTCTTT. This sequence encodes CASSLAIQGITEAFF.

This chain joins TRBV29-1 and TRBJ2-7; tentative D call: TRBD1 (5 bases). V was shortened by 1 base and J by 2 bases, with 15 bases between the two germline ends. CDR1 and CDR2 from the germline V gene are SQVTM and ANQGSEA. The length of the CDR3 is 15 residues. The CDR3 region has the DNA TGCAGCGTTGAAGTAGGAGACAGAGACCCCTACGAGCAGTACTTC. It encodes CSVEVGDRDPYEQYF.

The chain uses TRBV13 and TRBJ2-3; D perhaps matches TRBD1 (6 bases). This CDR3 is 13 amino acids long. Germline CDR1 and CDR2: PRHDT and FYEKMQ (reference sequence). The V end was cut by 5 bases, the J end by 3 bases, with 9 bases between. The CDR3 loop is CASSQTGTDTQYF. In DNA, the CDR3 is TGTGCCAGCAGCCAAACAGGGACAGATACGCAGTATTTT.

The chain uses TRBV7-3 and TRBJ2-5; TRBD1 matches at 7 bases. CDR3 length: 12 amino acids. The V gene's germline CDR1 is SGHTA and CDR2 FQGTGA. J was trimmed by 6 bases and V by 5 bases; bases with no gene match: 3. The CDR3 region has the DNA TGTGCCAGCAGCCCGACAGGGCAGACCCAGTACTTC. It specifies CASSPTGQTQYF.

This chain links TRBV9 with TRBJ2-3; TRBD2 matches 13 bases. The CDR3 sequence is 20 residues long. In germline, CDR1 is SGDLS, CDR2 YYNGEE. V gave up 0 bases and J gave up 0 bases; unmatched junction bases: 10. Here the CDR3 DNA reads TGTGCCAGCAGCGTAGAGGGGGGGACTAGCGGGGTCCTTAGCACAGATACGCAGTATTTT. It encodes CASSVEGGTSGVLSTDTQYF.

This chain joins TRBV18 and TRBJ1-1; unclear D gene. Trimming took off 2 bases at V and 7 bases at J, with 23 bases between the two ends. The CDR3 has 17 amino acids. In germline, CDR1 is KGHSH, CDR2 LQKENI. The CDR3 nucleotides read TGTGCCAGCTCACCAGTCTCGGGGTACTTAGGAATCTATGAAGCTTTCTTT. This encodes CASSPVSGYLGIYEAFF.

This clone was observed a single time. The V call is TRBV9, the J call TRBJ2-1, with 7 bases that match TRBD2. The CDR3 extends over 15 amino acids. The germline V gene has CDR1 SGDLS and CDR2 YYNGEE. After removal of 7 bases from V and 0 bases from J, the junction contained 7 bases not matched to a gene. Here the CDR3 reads CASSPAGSSYNEQFF. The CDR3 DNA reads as TGTGCCAGCTCTCCAGCGGGGTCCTCCTACAATGAGCAGTTCTTC.

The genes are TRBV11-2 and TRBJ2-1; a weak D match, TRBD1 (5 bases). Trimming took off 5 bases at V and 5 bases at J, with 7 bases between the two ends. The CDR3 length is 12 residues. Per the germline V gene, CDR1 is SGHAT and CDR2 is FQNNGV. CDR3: CASSRQNNEQFF. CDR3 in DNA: TGTGCCAGCAGCCGACAGAACAATGAGCAGTTCTTC.

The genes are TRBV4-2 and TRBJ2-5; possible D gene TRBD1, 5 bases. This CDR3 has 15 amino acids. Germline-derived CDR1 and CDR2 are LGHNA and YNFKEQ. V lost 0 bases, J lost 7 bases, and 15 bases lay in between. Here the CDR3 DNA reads TGTGCCAGCAGCCAAGAGTGGGGCCTGGGTGTGACCCAGTACTTC. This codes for CASSQEWGLGVTQYF.

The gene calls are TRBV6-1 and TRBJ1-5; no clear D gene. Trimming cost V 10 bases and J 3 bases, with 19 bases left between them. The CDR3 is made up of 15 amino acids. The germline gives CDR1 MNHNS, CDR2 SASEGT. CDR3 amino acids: CATKKRVGDNQPQHF. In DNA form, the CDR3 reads TGTGCCACCAAAAAGAGGGTGGGCGACAATCAGCCCCAGCATTTT.

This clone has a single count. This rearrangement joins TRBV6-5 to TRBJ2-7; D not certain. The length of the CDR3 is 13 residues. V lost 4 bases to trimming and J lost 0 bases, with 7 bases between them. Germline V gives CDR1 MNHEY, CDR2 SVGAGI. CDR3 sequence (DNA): TGTGCCAGCAGTTCTTCAGTCTCCTACGAGCAGTACTTC. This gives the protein CASSSSVSYEQYF.

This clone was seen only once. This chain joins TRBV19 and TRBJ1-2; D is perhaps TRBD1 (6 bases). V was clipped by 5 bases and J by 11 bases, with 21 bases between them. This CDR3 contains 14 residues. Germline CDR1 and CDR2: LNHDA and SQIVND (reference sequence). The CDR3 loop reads CASSPLLRQAGYTF. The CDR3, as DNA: TGTGCCAGTAGTCCGCTCCTCAGACAGGCCGGATACACCTTC.

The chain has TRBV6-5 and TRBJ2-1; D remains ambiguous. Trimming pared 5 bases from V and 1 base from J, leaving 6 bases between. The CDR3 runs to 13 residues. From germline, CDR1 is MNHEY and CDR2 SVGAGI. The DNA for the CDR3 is TGTGCCAGCAGTCCCGGGTCCTACAATGAGCAGTTCTTC. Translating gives CASSPGSYNEQFF.